Following are 17 T cell receptor beta chains from one sample sequenced in a study of blood T cell repertoires in COVID-19. Generated by immunoSEQ multiplex PCR, the TCRdb table keeps only in-frame clones and is missing some. This sample has approximately 670,000 clones, with 85% to 90% found just once. Sequenced sample: peripheral blood. The receptors stem from a woman younger than 35 with acute or convalescent COVID-19.

This clone showed up many times. This chain links TRBV7-2 with TRBJ1-4; D call uncertain. Trimming cost V 2 bases and J 8 bases, with 15 bases left between them. Per germline, CDR1 SGHTA and CDR2 FQGNSA. The CDR3 covers 15 residues. The CDR3 DNA reads as TGTGCCAGCAGCTTACCCTCCATAGCGGAGGAAAAACTGTTTTTT. It codes for CASSLPSIAEEKLFF.

The chain is built from TRBV9 and TRBJ2-2, with a weak D call TRBD1 (5 bases). The germline V gene has CDR1 SGDLS and CDR2 YYNGEE. V dropped 2 bases and J dropped 5 bases, with 13 bases sitting between them. The CDR3 consists of 15 residues. This chain's CDR3 is CASSVTRRGTGELFF. In DNA form, the CDR3 reads TGTGCCAGCAGCGTGACTCGAAGGGGAACCGGGGAGCTGTTTTTT. The full variable domain, with the rest looked up from reference TRBV9 and TRBJ2-2, is DSGVTQTPKHLITATGQRVTLRCSPRSGDLSVYWYQQSLDQGLQFLIQYYNGEERAKGNILERFSAQQFPDLHSELNLSSLELGDSALYFCASSVTRRGTGELFFGEGSRLTVL.

This chain joins TRBV4-1 and TRBJ2-1; 8 bases agree with TRBD1. The V segment lost 1 base and the J segment 5 bases; nucleotides outside the gene matches: 10. Germline V gene sequence: CDR1 MGHRA, CDR2 YSYEKL. The CDR3 totals 17 residues. CDR3 loop: CASSQAPQGAWDNEQFF. The CDR3 bases are TGCGCCAGCAGCCAAGCACCGCAGGGGGCATGGGACAATGAGCAGTTCTTC.

This clone was found once. The chain is built from TRBV24-1 and TRBJ1-3; TRBD1 aligns across 10 bases. The CDR3 runs 17 residues. Germline V CDR1 and CDR2: KGHDR, SFDVKD. V dropped 4 bases and J dropped 2; count of bases not matched to a gene: 7. CDR3: CATSDPGQGIAGNTIYF. As DNA, the CDR3 is TGTGCCACCAGTGACCCGGGACAGGGGATAGCTGGAAACACCATATATTTT.

The rearrangement joins TRBV5-1 to TRBJ2-7, with TRBD1 matching over 9 bases. This CDR3 comprises 14 residues. The ends lost 4 bases at V and 5 bases at J; junction bases unmatched: 7. The V gene's germline CDR1 is SGHRS and CDR2 YFSETQ. CDR3 sequence: CASSPRDREHEQYF. The DNA of the CDR3 is TGCGCCAGCAGCCCCCGGGACAGGGAACACGAGCAGTACTTC.

The rearrangement uses TRBV3-1 (or the pseudogene TRBV3-2) and TRBJ1-2; D gene ambiguous. Germline CDR1 reads LGHDT; CDR2 reads YNNKEL (reference sequence). Trimming left V 0 bases short and J 7 bases short, with 3 bases between. There are 11 residues in the CDR3. The CDR3 coding sequence is TGTGCCAGCAGCCAAGAGAGTGGCTACACCTTC. It is translated as CASSQESGYTF.

The chain joins TRBV27 to TRBJ2-3; D gene uncertain. V lost 2 bases and J lost 4, with 7 bases in between. The CDR3 extends over 13 amino acids. Germline V lookup: CDR1 MNHEY, CDR2 SMNVEV (reference sequence). The CDR3 loop is CASSLPSADTQYF. As DNA, the CDR3 is TGTGCCAGCAGTTTACCCAGTGCAGATACGCAGTATTTT.

V and J are TRBV18 and TRBJ2-7, with D possibly matching TRBD1 (5 bases). The V gene's germline CDR1 is KGHSH and CDR2 LQKENI. The germline V and J ends were trimmed by 3 bases and 3 bases, with 9 bases remaining between them. This CDR3 has 13 residues. CDR3 sequence: CASSPDQGYEQYF. The CDR3 DNA sequence: TGTGCCAGCTCACCTGATCAGGGCTACGAGCAGTACTTC.

The gene calls are TRBV27 and TRBJ1-1, with D unresolved. This CDR3 is built from 13 residues. Germline V gives CDR1 MNHEY, CDR2 SMNVEV (reference sequence). V dropped 2 bases and J dropped 0 bases, with 4 bases sitting between them. The CDR3 nucleotides are TGTGCCAGCAGTTTAGAGGTGAACACTGAAGCTTTCTTT. It yields the protein CASSLEVNTEAFF.

The chain links TRBV19 to TRBJ1-3; D not certain. Germline CDR1 and CDR2: LNHDA and SQIVND (reference sequence). With 0 bases removed from V and 0 bases from J, the gap between germline ends came to 12 bases. CDR3 size: 17 residues. The CDR3 is CASSIDLAGASGNTIYF. The CDR3 bases are TGTGCCAGTAGTATAGACCTGGCCGGAGCCTCTGGAAACACCATATATTTT. Drawing the rest from reference TRBV19 and TRBJ1-3, the complete variable domain is DGGITQSPKYLFRKEGQNVTLSCEQNLNHDAMYWYRQDPGQGLRLIYYSQIVNDFQKGDIAEGYSVSREKKESFPLTVTSAQKNPTAFYLCASSIDLAGASGNTIYFGEGSWLTVV.

This sequence joins TRBV29-1 and TRBJ1-2; TRBD1 matches at 8 bases. The CDR3 spans 17 residues. With V trimmed by 6 bases and J by 8 bases, 23 bases remained unmatched. Germline CDR1 SQVTM, CDR2 ANQGSEA. The CDR3 protein is CSVAMRFTGGSREGYTF. The CDR3 DNA sequence: TGCAGCGTCGCCATGAGATTTACAGGGGGATCCCGGGAGGGCTACACCTTC.

This clone was found a few times. The chain links TRBV7-2 to TRBJ2-1; TRBD1 matches at 11 bases. Germline CDR1 is SGHTA and CDR2 is FQGNSA. Trimming removed 1 base from V and 6 bases from J; junction bases left unmatched: 11. The CDR3 has 18 residues. CDR3 bases: TGTGCCAGCAGCTTAGTATACCCAGGACAGGGGGCGCGCAATGAGCAGTTCTTC. This codes for CASSLVYPGQGARNEQFF.

The chain links TRBV3-1 (or the pseudogene TRBV3-2) to TRBJ1-3; no definite D call. The CDR3 extends over 17 amino acids. V lost 0 bases, J lost 2 bases, and 14 bases lay in between. The germline V gene encodes CDR1 LGHDT and CDR2 YNNKEL (reference sequence). CDR3 bases: TGTGCCAGCAGCCAAGAAGTGGTCACCGTAGCTGGAAACACCATATATTTT. Translated, it gives CASSQEVVTVAGNTIYF.

This clone was seen a single time. J is TRBJ2-7 and V is TRBV15; 7 bases align to TRBD1. J gave up 0 bases and V 6 bases, and 5 bases lay outside the gene matches. The CDR3 has 14 residues. Germline V CDR1 and CDR2: LNHNV, YYDKDF (reference sequence). DNA for the CDR3: TGTGCCACCAGAAGACAGGGAAACTCCTACGAGCAGTACTTC. Translating it yields CATRRQGNSYEQYF. Combining the CDR3 with reference TRBV15 and TRBJ2-7 gives the whole variable domain DAMVIQNPRYQVTQFGKPVTLSCSQTLNHNVMYWYQQKSSQAPKLLFHYYDKDFNNEADTPDNFQSRRPNTSFCFLDIRSPGLGDTAMYLCATRRQGNSYEQYFGPGTRLTVT.

This chain uses TRBV13 with TRBJ1-2, with TRBD1 matching 10 bases. This CDR3 region has 16 residues. Germline loops: CDR1 PRHDT, CDR2 FYEKMQ (reference sequence). V was clipped by 4 bases and J by 8 bases; unmatched bases: 13. This CDR3 reads CASSSRDRGRHGGYTF. CDR3 sequence (DNA): TGTGCCAGCAGCTCCCGGGACAGGGGCCGCCACGGGGGCTACACCTTC.

The chain is built from TRBV3-1 (or the pseudogene TRBV3-2) and TRBJ1-2; 7 bases align to TRBD1. CDR1 and CDR2 (germline): LGHDT, YNNKEL (reference sequence). The CDR3 runs 16 residues. V trimming: 1 base; J trimming: 7 bases; junction bases outside the gene matches: 12. The chain's CDR3 is CASSQVSPTGYTGYTF. The CDR3 DNA follows: TGTGCCAGCAGCCAAGTATCCCCGACAGGGTACACTGGCTACACCTTC.

The genes are TRBV19 and TRBJ1-2; D unclear. From germline, CDR1 is LNHDA and CDR2 SQIVND (reference sequence). This CDR3 region has 12 residues. Trimming pared 6 bases from V and 4 bases from J, leaving 9 bases between. The CDR3 nucleotides are TGTGCCAGTAGCCGCAGAATCTATGGCTACACCTTC. Its translation is CASSRRIYGYTF. Complete variable domain (other parts from reference TRBV19 and TRBJ1-2): DGGITQSPKYLFRKEGQNVTLSCEQNLNHDAMYWYRQDPGQGLRLIYYSQIVNDFQKGDIAEGYSVSREKKESFPLTVTSAQKNPTAFYLCASSRRIYGYTFGSGTRLTVV.